This T cell receptor beta chain was captured by sequencing in a study of shared clonotypes between healthy human individuals. Germline CDR1 and CDR2: LNHDA and SQIVND (reference sequence). Trimming cost V 5 bases and J 2 bases; bases outside gene matches: 17. The CDR3 totals 18 residues. Findings and caveats of the study: Lower generation probabilities were found for non-shared clonotypes than for those shared by all four donors. Rarefaction curves obtained for sorted subsets showed sequencing incomplete despite large depth.

On this clone itself: What it recognizes is unknown.

Assay execution took place at the deep level. The table came from immunoSEQ multiplex PCR; TCRdb's copy has only in-frame clones and leaves some out. This sample has more than 400,000 clones, with approximately 94% found just once. Subsets obtained from CD4+ cells comprised CD45RA+ naive and CD45RA-negative memory cells. The origin of this receptor is a woman aged 25 to 39 in good health. Sequencing was done on a sample of naive CD4+ T cells sorted from blood. Documented subset: CD45RA+ positively selected. J is TRBJ2-7 and V is TRBV19; 8 bases map to TRBD1. The CDR3 DNA reads as TGTGCCAGTAGTCCGGGACAGGTAAAGTTAGGTATCACCTACGAGCAGTACTTC. This codes for CASSPGQVKLGITYEQYF. The full variable domain, with the rest looked up from reference TRBV19 and TRBJ2-7, is DGGITQSPKYLFRKEGQNVTLSCEQNLNHDAMYWYRQDPGQGLRLIYYSQIVNDFQKGDIAEGYSVSREKKESFPLTVTSAQKNPTAFYLCASSPGQVKLGITYEQYFGPGTRLTVT.